One and the same sample provided the 28 T cell receptor beta chains below, sequenced in a study of cytomegalovirus exposure and HLA in healthy donors. 60 Vbeta and 13 Jbeta primers were used in PCR. Produced via immunoSEQ multiplex PCR; TCRdb's table is partial and in-frame only. This table has 100,000 to 150,000 clones, approximately 75% appearing once. The sample comprised PBMCs. The source is a woman aged 45-59 years in good health and CMV-seronegative.

This chain joins TRBV7-3 and TRBJ1-5; D is unclear. The CDR3 totals 14 residues. V was cut by 2 bases and J by 3 bases, with 8 bases left in between. Germline lookup yields CDR1 SGHTA and CDR2 FQGTGA. The CDR3 here is CASSLLWPNQPQHF. The CDR3 bases are TGTGCCAGCAGCTTACTCTGGCCCAATCAGCCCCAGCATTTT. Together with reference TRBV7-3 and TRBJ1-5, the CDR3 gives the full variable domain: GAGVSQTPSNKVTEKGKYVELRCDPISGHTALYWYRQSLGQGPEFLIYFQGTGAADDSGLPNDRFFAVRPEGSVSTLKIQRTERGDSAVYLCASSLLWPNQPQHFGDGTRLSIL.

The chain uses TRBV9 and TRBJ2-7, with 12 nucleotides matching TRBD2. V lost 4 bases and J lost 3; bases outside the gene matches: 8. The CDR3 is 16 residues long. The germline V gene encodes CDR1 SGDLS and CDR2 YYNGEE. CDR3 residues: CASSPRTSGDFYEQYF. The CDR3 bases are TGTGCCAGCAGCCCACGGACTAGCGGGGATTTCTACGAGCAGTACTTC.

The genes are TRBV19 and TRBJ1-3, with D possibly TRBD1 on 5 matching bases. Germline CDR1 is LNHDA and CDR2 is SQIVND (reference sequence). This CDR3 comprises 15 residues. Trimming stripped 4 bases from V and 0 bases from J, with 10 bases between. The CDR3 reads CASSTGTSSGNTIYF. DNA of the CDR3: TGTGCCAGTAGTACTGGGACTAGCTCTGGAAACACCATATATTTT.

This clone was observed a single time. The rearrangement links TRBV7-3 to TRBJ1-1; 8 bases are shared with TRBD1. The V and J ends lost 5 bases and 4 bases, in that order; junction bases with no gene match: 6. Germline V lookup: CDR1 SGHTA, CDR2 FQGTGA. The CDR3 spans 14 residues. CDR3 protein: CASSQTGVGTEAFF. In nucleotides, the CDR3 is TGTGCCAGCAGCCAGACAGGGGTCGGCACTGAAGCTTTCTTT. Drawing the rest from reference TRBV7-3 and TRBJ1-1, the complete variable domain is GAGVSQTPSNKVTEKGKYVELRCDPISGHTALYWYRQSLGQGPEFLIYFQGTGAADDSGLPNDRFFAVRPEGSVSTLKIQRTERGDSAVYLCASSQTGVGTEAFFGQGTRLTVV.

J is TRBJ1-2 and V is TRBV18; no clear D gene. This CDR3 spans 15 amino acids. Trimming removed 3 bases from V and 4 bases from J, with 15 bases in between. CDR1 KGHSH and CDR2 LQKENI come from the germline V gene. DNA for the CDR3: TGTGCCAGCTCACCCCCTGCGGGCCAAGCCTATGGCTACACCTTC. It is translated as CASSPPAGQAYGYTF.

The chain recombines TRBV7-2 with TRBJ2-5, with D perhaps matching TRBD2 (5 bases). The length of the CDR3 is 15 residues. Trimming pared 0 bases from V and 5 bases from J, leaving 13 bases between. Germline V gene sequence: CDR1 SGHTA, CDR2 FQGNSA. Here the CDR3 DNA reads TGTGCCAGCAGCTTAGCGTTAACGGGGATGGAGACCCAGTACTTC. Translating it yields CASSLALTGMETQYF. Supplemented by reference TRBV7-2 and TRBJ2-5, the full variable domain reads GAGVSQSPSNKVTEKGKDVELRCDPISGHTALYWYRQSLGQGLEFLIYFQGNSAPDKSGLPSDRFSAERTGGSVSTLTIQRTQQEDSAVYLCASSLALTGMETQYFGPGTRLLVL.

CDR3 DNA: TGTGCCAGCAGCTTATTCGCTGCGGGAGAGGATACGCAGTATTTT. Protein: CASSLFAAGEDTQYF. The chain uses TRBV7-9 and TRBJ2-3; 7 bases line up with TRBD2. CDR3 length: 15 residues. Germline values: CDR1 SEHNR, CDR2 FQNEAQ (reference sequence). The junction had 8 bases not matched to a gene; V was cut back by 2 bases and J by 6 bases.

With respect to this clone: An end of the junction differs from the germline gene, which may be a read error. V is TRBV7-9 and J is TRBJ2-6; D perhaps matches TRBD2 (5 bases). Germline V gives CDR1 SEHNR, CDR2 FQNEAQ (reference sequence). The CDR3 spans 14 residues. CDR3 residues: CSSSRTAGANVLTF. DNA of the CDR3: TGTTCCAGCAGTAGGACTGCTGGGGCCAACGTCCTGACTTTC.

The V call is TRBV28, the J call TRBJ2-5; a weak D match, TRBD1 (6 bases). V was trimmed by 3 bases and J by 5 bases, leaving 16 bases between them. The CDR3 extends over 15 amino acids. CDR1 and CDR2 (germline): MDHEN, SYDVKM. CDR3 loop: CASSLGVSQGETQYF. CDR3 coding DNA: TGTGCCAGCAGTTTGGGGGTTTCGCAGGGGGAGACCCAGTACTTC.

CDR3 nucleotide sequence: TGTGCCAGCAGCGTTTGGGACACATCCTACAATGAGCAGTTCTTC. Translated: CASSVWDTSYNEQFF. V and J are TRBV7-3 and TRBJ2-1, with D possibly matching TRBD1 (6 bases). CDR1 is SGHTA and CDR2 is FQGTGA in the germline V gene. The CDR3 contains 15 residues. V was shortened by 5 bases and J by 1 base, with 12 bases between the two germline ends.

A few counts support this clone. The gene calls are TRBV27 and TRBJ1-2, with 10 bases identical to TRBD1. The germline gives CDR1 MNHEY, CDR2 SMNVEV (reference sequence). Trimming took 6 bases from V and 6 from J; bases not matched to a gene: 13. The CDR3 sequence is 16 residues long. The CDR3 reads CASSPRDRGVVHGYTF. The CDR3 DNA reads TGTGCCAGCAGCCCCCGGGACAGGGGCGTAGTGCATGGCTACACCTTC.

This clone occurred a few times. The chain couples TRBV19 to TRBJ1-4, with unresolved D. Trimming shortened V by 3 bases and J by 8 bases, and 16 bases separated the two germline ends. CDR3 size: 15 residues. The germline gives CDR1 LNHDA, CDR2 SQIVND (reference sequence). The CDR3 nucleotides read TGTGCCAGTAGTATTCGGTCTAAGTATTTCGAAAAACTGTTTTTT. It encodes CASSIRSKYFEKLFF.

The chain joins TRBV4-2 to TRBJ2-1; D is possibly TRBD2 (5 bases). Trimming took 3 bases from V and 7 from J, leaving 16 bases between them. The CDR3 contains 15 residues. Germline V gene sequence: CDR1 LGHNA, CDR2 YNFKEQ. The CDR3 DNA is TGTGCCAGCAGCCACGGACTCGGTGGGGTAAATGAGCAGTTCTTC. Translated: CASSHGLGGVNEQFF.

This clone was counted between two and nine times. The chain couples TRBV5-5 to TRBJ2-3; TRBD2 matches 8 bases. The germline CDR1 and CDR2 sequences are SGHKS and YYEKEE (reference sequence). The CDR3 has 16 amino acids. V lost 4 bases and J lost 0; bases outside the gene matches: 7. For the CDR3, the DNA is TGTGCCAGCAGCCCCTGGACTAGCAGTAGCACAGATACGCAGTATTTT. This sequence encodes CASSPWTSSSTDTQYF. The full variable domain, completed using reference TRBV5-5 and TRBJ2-3, is DAGVTQSPTHLIKTRGQQVTLRCSPISGHKSVSWYQQVLGQGPQFIFQYYEKEERGRGNFPDRFSARQFPNYSSELNVNALLLGDSALYLCASSPWTSSSTDTQYFGPGTRLTVL.

This clone was seen only a few times. This chain joins TRBV11-2 and TRBJ1-2, with 7 bases fitting TRBD1. Per germline, CDR1 SGHAT and CDR2 FQNNGV. CDR3 size: 14 residues. Trimming took 5 bases from V and 7 from J; bases not matched to a gene: 10. The CDR3 DNA reads TGTGCCAGCAGCCAGGGGGGATTCCCGGTTGGCTACACCTTC. It translates to CASSQGGFPVGYTF.

The gene calls are TRBV27 and TRBJ2-7; possible D gene TRBD2, 6 bases. The CDR3 extends over 14 amino acids. Looked up from germline, CDR1 is MNHEY and CDR2 is SMNVEV (reference sequence). Trimming took off 2 bases at V and 6 bases at J, with 14 bases between the two ends. The CDR3 protein is CASSLGRGLGEQYF. DNA of the CDR3: TGTGCCAGCAGTTTAGGGCGGGGTTTGGGCGAGCAGTACTTC.

In the case of this clone: The junction shows a germline mismatch at one end, possibly a read error. V gene TRBV7-9 combines with J gene TRBJ2-6; 7 bases line up with TRBD1. Germline V gene sequence: CDR1 SEHNR, CDR2 FQNEAQ (reference sequence). The CDR3 extends over 16 amino acids. The CDR3 sequence: CSSSYLGGAGANVLTF. In DNA form, the CDR3 reads TGTTCCAGCAGCTACTTAGGGGGCGCTGGGGCCAACGTCCTGACTTTC.

CDR3 sequence reads: CASSGTGGLLAQYF. CDR3 DNA: TGTGCCAGCAGTGGAACGGGAGGACTTTTGGCCCAGTACTTC. The genes are TRBV2 and TRBJ2-5; TRBD2 aligns across 7 bases. Germline CDR1 reads SNHLY; CDR2 reads FYNNEI. This CDR3 comprises 14 residues. The V and J ends lost 4 bases and 9 bases, in that order; junction bases with no gene match: 11.

This clone has only a few counts. The rearrangement joins TRBV28 to TRBJ2-1; TRBD2 matches at 11 bases. Germline V gene lookup returns CDR1 MDHEN and CDR2 SYDVKM. The CDR3 contains 16 residues. V was clipped by 6 bases and J by 8 bases; unmatched bases: 12. The CDR3 here is CASRYLISGRAHEQFF. DNA of the CDR3: TGTGCCAGCAGATACCTTATTAGCGGGAGGGCCCATGAGCAGTTCTTC.

The genes are TRBV7-2 and TRBJ2-7; 8 bases fit TRBD1. In germline, CDR1 is SGHTA, CDR2 FQGNSA. V lost 2 bases and J lost 3; bases outside the gene matches: 3. The CDR3 contains 14 residues. As DNA, the CDR3 is TGTGCCAGCAGCTTAATGACAGGGGTCTACGAGCAGTACTTC. This encodes CASSLMTGVYEQYF.

The chain uses TRBV19 and TRBJ2-7; 7 bases fit TRBD1. The V gene end was trimmed by 10 bases and the J gene end by 2 bases; junction bases not matched to a gene: 11. The CDR3 length is 14 residues. Germline CDR1 LNHDA, CDR2 SQIVND (reference sequence). Here the CDR3 DNA reads TGTGCCACAAAAACAGGGGTTGGTGCCTACGAGCAGTACTTC. Amino acids: CATKTGVGAYEQYF.

This clone was counted a few times. Other DNA variants within this sample encode the same CDR3. The gene calls are TRBV10-2 and TRBJ1-1, with D maybe TRBD1 (5 bases). The CDR3 runs to 14 residues. V was pared by 7 bases and J by 4 bases, with 16 bases between. Germline V CDR1 and CDR2: WSHSY, SAAADI. The CDR3 loop is CASKGSAWGTEAFF. The CDR3 DNA follows: TGCGCCAGCAAGGGGTCGGCCTGGGGCACTGAAGCTTTCTTT.

The gene calls are TRBV9 and TRBJ1-1, with a tentative D call TRBD1 (5 bases). Trimming stripped 2 bases from V and 0 bases from J, with 8 bases between. Germline V gives CDR1 SGDLS, CDR2 YYNGEE. The CDR3 is 14 amino acids. In DNA form, the CDR3 reads TGTGCCAGCAGCGTGGACAACCTGAACACTGAAGCTTTCTTT. Its translation is CASSVDNLNTEAFF.

The chain couples TRBV18 to TRBJ1-1; 10 bases fit TRBD1. The CDR3 has 15 residues. Germline loops: CDR1 KGHSH, CDR2 LQKENI. The V and J ends lost 8 bases and 3 bases, in that order; junction bases with no gene match: 9. The CDR3 bases are TGTGCCAGCGCCAGGGACAGGGGCGCCGACACTGAAGCTTTCTTT. Translated, it gives CASARDRGADTEAFF.

This clone was counted once. The chain employs TRBV4-2 and TRBJ1-5; 11 bases agree with TRBD1. There are 16 residues in the CDR3. Germline V gene sequence: CDR1 LGHNA, CDR2 YNFKEQ. V gave up 4 bases and J gave up 3 bases; unmatched junction bases: 5. The DNA for the CDR3 is TGTGCCAGCAGCCCGGGACAGGGGGGGCTCAATCAGCCCCAGCATTTT. Its translation: CASSPGQGGLNQPQHF.

The V and J genes are TRBV28 and TRBJ2-7; tentative D call: TRBD1 (5 bases). V was shortened by 5 bases and J by 3 bases, with 17 bases between the two germline ends. The germline V gene has CDR1 MDHEN and CDR2 SYDVKM. CDR3 length equals 15 residues. In DNA form, the CDR3 reads TGTGCCAGCAGTGGGGCAGGGTCCAGGGACTACGAGCAGTACTTC. Its protein is CASSGAGSRDYEQYF.

This clone has a handful of counts. J is TRBJ1-6 and V is TRBV5-1, with 7 bases aligning to TRBD1. V gave up 4 bases and J gave up 10 bases; unmatched junction bases: 8. In germline, CDR1 is SGHRS, CDR2 YFSETQ. This CDR3 has 14 residues. The DNA for the CDR3 is TGCGCCAGCAGCATGACAGGGATTAACTCACCCCTCCACTTT. It yields the protein CASSMTGINSPLHF.

The chain has TRBV5-6 and TRBJ2-3; 7 nucleotides match TRBD1. V dropped 0 bases and J dropped 3; count of bases not matched to a gene: 4. The CDR3 has 15 residues. Per germline, CDR1 SGHDT and CDR2 YYEEEE. CDR3 nucleotides: TGTGCCAGCAGCTTGGGACAGGGTAGGACAGATACGCAGTATTTT. Its protein is CASSLGQGRTDTQYF.